The 29 T cell receptor beta chains below were found in one sample sequenced in a study of T cell changes during pregnancy in multiple sclerosis. TCRdb keeps only in-frame clones here, not all; method: immunoSEQ multiplex PCR. This sample has tens of thousands of clones, with roughly nine tenths found just once. Sequencing used peripheral blood, obtained in the third trimester of pregnancy. The receptor set was obtained from a female donor in good health, enrolled as a control in a pregnancy study.

The chain has TRBV15 and TRBJ2-5; 7 bases are a match to TRBD1. This CDR3 spans 14 amino acids. CDR1 LNHNV and CDR2 YYDKDF come from the germline V gene (reference sequence). The V gene end was trimmed by 4 bases and the J gene end by 3 bases; junction bases not matched to a gene: 5. This CDR3 reads CATSTGQTEETQYF. The CDR3 DNA is TGTGCCACCAGCACGGGACAGACAGAAGAGACCCAGTACTTC.

The J gene is TRBJ2-3, the V gene TRBV7-3; TRBD1 matches 11 bases. The CDR3 runs 14 residues. CDR1 is SGHTA, CDR2 FQGTGA, per germline. Losses at the gene ends were 5 bases for V and 5 bases for J; bases not matched to a gene: 3. This CDR3 reads CASSGTGGLDTQYF. The CDR3 nucleotides are TGTGCCAGCAGCGGGACAGGGGGGCTAGATACGCAGTATTTT. The full variable domain, its missing parts supplied by reference TRBV7-3 and TRBJ2-3, is GAGVSQTPSNKVTEKGKYVELRCDPISGHTALYWYRQSLGQGPEFLIYFQGTGAADDSGLPNDRFFAVRPEGSVSTLKIQRTERGDSAVYLCASSGTGGLDTQYFGPGTRLTVL.

The rearrangement uses TRBV7-6 and TRBJ2-3; 7 nucleotides align to TRBD2. Germline CDR1 and CDR2: SGHVS and FNYEAQ. The CDR3 has 16 residues. Germline trimming cut 5 bases from V and 2 bases from J; bases unmatched to any gene: 10. The CDR3 DNA is TGTGCCAGCAGCCCCTACGGGGGGATACTCACAGATACGCAGTATTTT. This translates into CASSPYGGILTDTQYF.

For this clone: One junction end disagrees with the germline gene, perhaps due to a read error. The V gene is TRBV10-1, the J gene TRBJ2-7; D unclear. The CDR3 is 12 residues long. Per germline, CDR1 WNHNN and CDR2 SYGVQD (reference sequence). The CDR3 loop is CASGDVPYEQYF. The CDR3 region has the DNA TGCGCCAGCGGTGACGTTCCTTACGAGCAGTACTTC.

The J gene is TRBJ1-4, the V gene TRBV6-6; a possible D gene is TRBD1 (5 bases). Germline CDR1 reads MNHNY; CDR2 reads SVGAGI (reference sequence). V gave up 6 bases and J gave up 7 bases, with 12 bases separating them. The CDR3 is made up of 13 amino acids. This CDR3 reads CASRQAGGEKLFF. The CDR3 DNA reads TGTGCCAGCAGGCAGGCGGGGGGTGAAAAACTGTTTTTT.

The chain carries TRBV2 and TRBJ2-3; TRBD1 matches 10 bases. The CDR3 extends over 11 amino acids. The germline gives CDR1 SNHLY, CDR2 FYNNEI. Trimming removed 4 bases from V and 14 bases from J; junction bases left unmatched: 3. CDR3 DNA sequence: TGTGCCAGCAGTGGGGGACAGGGGCCGTATTTT. Its protein is CASSGGQGPYF.

The chain couples TRBV30 to TRBJ1-5; D unclear. CDR1 is GTSNPN and CDR2 is SVGIG in the germline V gene (reference sequence). This CDR3 is 15 amino acids long. The V and J ends lost 5 bases and 1 base respectively, with 15 bases between them. CDR3 loop: CAWGIASGSNQPQHF. CDR3 nucleotide sequence: TGTGCCTGGGGTATAGCCTCGGGAAGCAATCAGCCCCAGCATTTT. Full variable domain (rest looked up from reference TRBV30 and TRBJ1-5): SQTIHQWPATLVQPVGSPLSLECTVEGTSNPNLYWYRQAAGRGLQLLFYSVGIGQISSEVPQNLSASRPQDRQFILSSKKLLLSDSGFYLCAWGIASGSNQPQHFGDGTRLSIL.

The chain has TRBV6-1 and TRBJ1-2; D gene uncertain. The CDR3 loop spans 15 amino acids. The ends were cut back, 4 bases at V and 0 bases at J, with 12 bases in the middle. Germline assignment: CDR1 MNHNS and CDR2 SASEGT. CDR3 sequence: CASSVEPGTNYGYTF. For the CDR3, the DNA is TGTGCCAGCAGTGTCGAACCGGGAACTAACTATGGCTACACCTTC.

The V call is TRBV19, the J call TRBJ2-5; 11 bases are shared with TRBD2. Germline CDR1 and CDR2: LNHDA and SQIVND (reference sequence). This CDR3 is built from 17 residues. V shed 9 bases and J 2 bases; nucleotides not matched to a gene: 14. In nucleotides, the CDR3 is TGTGCCAGCCCGCGGCAGGGTAGCGGGGGGGAGCAAGAGACCCAGTACTTC. Amino acids: CASPRQGSGGEQETQYF.

CDR3 sequence: CASSPQTGVNQPQHF. The CDR3 DNA follows: TGTGCCAGCAGCCCCCAGACAGGGGTCAATCAGCCCCAGCATTTT. J is TRBJ1-5 and V is TRBV9, with 8 nucleotides matching TRBD1. CDR1 is SGDLS and CDR2 is YYNGEE in the germline V gene. This CDR3 is built from 15 residues. Unmatched junction bases numbered 6, after V lost 4 bases and J lost 3 bases.

CDR3 amino acids: CASSSGTSGTYNEQFF. The CDR3 DNA is TGTGCCAGCAGCTCCGGGACTAGCGGGACCTACAATGAGCAGTTCTTC. This rearrangement joins TRBV7-2 to TRBJ2-1, with 13 nucleotides matching TRBD2. Germline assignment: CDR1 SGHTA and CDR2 FQGNSA. Trimming cost V 4 bases and J 2 bases; bases outside gene matches: 2. This CDR3 region has 16 residues. The entire variable domain, with the rest obtained from reference TRBV7-2 and TRBJ2-1, is as follows: GAGVSQSPSNKVTEKGKDVELRCDPISGHTALYWYRQSLGQGLEFLIYFQGNSAPDKSGLPSDRFSAERTGGSVSTLTIQRTQQEDSAVYLCASSSGTSGTYNEQFFGPGTRLTVL.

V and J are TRBV28 and TRBJ1-1, with TRBD1 as a possible D gene (5 bases). Trimming removed 8 bases from V and 6 bases from J, with 25 bases in between. The CDR3 has 16 amino acids. Germline V CDR1 and CDR2: MDHEN, SYDVKM. CDR3 sequence (DNA): TGTGCCAGCCGCCCCTGGGGGGACCCCTTGCGGGCTGAAGCTTTCTTT. It encodes CASRPWGDPLRAEAFF. The full variable domain, in which reference TRBV28 and TRBJ1-1 provide the parts outside the CDR3, is DVKVTQSSRYLVKRTGEKVFLECVQDMDHENMFWYRQDPGLGLRLIYFSYDVKMKEKGDIPEGYSVSREKKERFSLILESASTNQTSMYLCASRPWGDPLRAEAFFGQGTRLTVV.

J is TRBJ1-2 and V is TRBV6-1; a possible D gene is TRBD1 (6 bases). The germline V and J ends were trimmed by 3 bases and 6 bases, with 17 bases remaining between them. CDR1 is MNHNS and CDR2 is SASEGT in the germline V gene. The CDR3 loop spans 15 amino acids. The CDR3 DNA reads as TGTGCCAGCAGTGAGTCTAGGGTCAGGGGAAATGGCTACACCTTC. This codes for CASSESRVRGNGYTF.

The genes are TRBV6-6 and TRBJ1-5; possibly TRBD1 for D (5 bases). Germline CDR1 is MNHNY and CDR2 is SVGAGI (reference sequence). The CDR3 has 15 residues. The germline V and J ends were trimmed by 2 bases and 6 bases, with 14 bases remaining between them. This chain's CDR3 is CASSYPGAGGQPQHF. In DNA, the CDR3 is TGTGCCAGCAGTTACCCCGGGGCGGGGGGTCAGCCCCAGCATTTT.

This rearrangement joins TRBV25-1 to TRBJ1-1, with D perhaps matching TRBD1 (6 bases). This CDR3 region has 15 residues. Trimming removed 3 bases at V and 4 bases at J, with 15 bases between. CDR1 MGHDK and CDR2 SYGVNS come from the germline V gene. CDR3 sequence (DNA): TGTGCCAGCAGTGATAATACAGGGTCGGCCACTGAAGCTTTCTTT. Amino acids: CASSDNTGSATEAFF.

The V call is TRBV5-1, the J call TRBJ2-5, with 12 bases that match TRBD2. V was clipped by 2 bases and J by 4 bases; unmatched bases: 9. The CDR3 is 17 residues long. Germline V gene lookup returns CDR1 SGHRS and CDR2 YFSETQ. The CDR3 loop reads CASSFLAGGGNLETQYF. The CDR3 nucleotides are TGCGCCAGCAGCTTCCTAGCGGGGGGGGGCAACCTAGAGACCCAGTACTTC.

Only one count was recorded for this clone. The rearrangement uses TRBV7-2 and TRBJ2-6, with 8 bases fitting TRBD2. Trimming removed 6 bases from V and 0 bases from J; junction bases left unmatched: 7. This CDR3 contains 17 residues. CDR1 and CDR2 from the germline V gene are SGHTA and FQGNSA. The CDR3 nucleotides are TGTGCCAGCAGGGGCGGGGGGCGATTCTCTGGGGCCAACGTCCTGACTTTC. As protein: CASRGGGRFSGANVLTF.

The chain has TRBV9 and TRBJ2-2, with a weak D call TRBD2 (6 bases). V was shortened by 7 bases and J by 3 bases, with 16 bases between the two germline ends. CDR1 SGDLS and CDR2 YYNGEE come from the germline V gene. There are 15 residues in the CDR3. Here the CDR3 reads CASVSGERDTGELFF. The CDR3 DNA reads as TGTGCCAGCGTGAGTGGGGAGCGGGACACCGGGGAGCTGTTTTTT.

V and J are TRBV5-6 and TRBJ1-6; perhaps TRBD1 as D (5 bases). The CDR3 extends over 15 amino acids. The V gene's germline CDR1 is SGHDT and CDR2 YYEEEE. The V end was cut by 3 bases, the J end by 9 bases, with 16 bases between. The CDR3 spells CASSSRQKILSPLHF. For the CDR3, the DNA is TGTGCCAGCAGCTCGAGACAGAAAATCCTTTCACCCCTCCACTTT.

The chain has TRBV5-1 and TRBJ2-2; tentatively, D is TRBD1 (6 bases). V was shortened by 2 bases and J by 3 bases, with 11 bases between the two germline ends. Germline loops: CDR1 SGHRS, CDR2 YFSETQ. The CDR3 totals 15 residues. The DNA for the CDR3 is TGCGCCAGCAGCTTTGCGACAGGAGACACCGGGGAGCTGTTTTTT. It specifies CASSFATGDTGELFF. The entire variable domain, with the rest obtained from reference TRBV5-1 and TRBJ2-2, is as follows: KAGVTQTPRYLIKTRGQQVTLSCSPISGHRSVSWYQQTPGQGLQFLFEYFSETQRNKGNFPGRFSGRQFSNSRSEMNVSTLELGDSALYLCASSFATGDTGELFFGEGSRLTVL.

The genes are TRBV19 and TRBJ2-7; 7 nucleotides align to TRBD2. The CDR3 has 13 residues. V shed 0 bases, J shed 11 bases, and the junction held 7 bases outside the gene matches. CDR1 is LNHDA and CDR2 is SQIVND in the germline V gene (reference sequence). CDR3 nucleotide sequence: TGTGCCAGTAGTATAGATTCGGGGGGTCGAAAGTACTTC. As protein: CASSIDSGGRKYF.

This chain uses TRBV15 with TRBJ1-1; no clear D. Looked up from germline, CDR1 is LNHNV and CDR2 is YYDKDF (reference sequence). This CDR3 contains 15 residues. Trimming removed 5 bases from V and 0 bases from J, with 13 bases in between. The CDR3 DNA sequence: TGTGCCACCAGCCGGGAACACAACCTGAACACTGAAGCTTTCTTT. Protein product: CATSREHNLNTEAFF. Using reference TRBV15 and TRBJ1-1 for the parts outside the CDR3, the full variable domain is DAMVIQNPRYQVTQFGKPVTLSCSQTLNHNVMYWYQQKSSQAPKLLFHYYDKDFNNEADTPDNFQSRRPNTSFCFLDIRSPGLGDTAMYLCATSREHNLNTEAFFGQGTRLTVV.

The V call is TRBV7-6, the J call TRBJ1-5, with D possibly matching TRBD1 (5 bases). Between the trimmed V and J ends, which lost 5 bases and 6 bases, there was a span of 11 bases. Germline CDR1 and CDR2: SGHVS and FNYEAQ. CDR3 length equals 13 residues. CDR3 sequence: CASSLGGAQPQHF. The CDR3 region has the DNA TGTGCCAGCAGCCTGGGGGGAGCTCAGCCCCAGCATTTT.

V gene TRBV7-9 combines with J gene TRBJ2-3, with TRBD2 matching over 10 bases. The CDR3 is 16 amino acids. Germline CDR1 SEHNR, CDR2 FQNEAQ (reference sequence). The V and J ends lost 5 bases and 0 bases, in that order; junction bases with no gene match: 5. The CDR3: CASSAQRGGSTDTQYF. In DNA form, the CDR3 reads TGTGCCAGCAGCGCCCAGCGGGGGGGCAGCACAGATACGCAGTATTTT.

J is TRBJ2-2 and V is TRBV19; maybe TRBD1 (5 bases). Germline CDR1 reads LNHDA; CDR2 reads SQIVND (reference sequence). The V end was cut by 3 bases, the J end by 4 bases, with 9 bases between. This CDR3 contains 14 residues. CDR3 sequence reads: CASSITDSTGELFF. CDR3 sequence (DNA): TGTGCCAGTAGTATCACTGACAGCACCGGGGAGCTGTTTTTT. Looking up the rest from reference TRBV19 and TRBJ2-2 gives the full variable domain: DGGITQSPKYLFRKEGQNVTLSCEQNLNHDAMYWYRQDPGQGLRLIYYSQIVNDFQKGDIAEGYSVSREKKESFPLTVTSAQKNPTAFYLCASSITDSTGELFFGEGSRLTVL.

The V and J genes are TRBV6-6 and TRBJ2-1; the D is unclear. Germline V gives CDR1 MNHNY, CDR2 SVGAGI (reference sequence). V lost 4 bases to trimming and J lost 10 bases, with 8 bases between them. The CDR3 is made up of 11 amino acids. As DNA, the CDR3 is TGTGCCAGCAGTTCGGTTTCGGAGCAGTTCTTC. This codes for CASSSVSEQFF.

The chain uses TRBV7-8 and TRBJ2-1; 9 bases line up with TRBD2. V lost 3 bases and J lost 4; bases outside the gene matches: 1. The CDR3 runs 14 residues. Germline loops: CDR1 SGHVS, CDR2 FQNEAQ. DNA for the CDR3: TGTGCCAGCAGCTTGACTAGCGGTTACAATGAGCAGTTCTTC. Translation gives CASSLTSGYNEQFF.

This chain joins TRBV27 and TRBJ2-5; no firm D call. V lost 4 bases to trimming and J lost 1 base, with 10 bases between them. Per the germline V gene, CDR1 is MNHEY and CDR2 is SMNVEV (reference sequence). The CDR3 spans 14 residues. The CDR3 spells CASSCLALQETQYF. CDR3 nucleotides: TGTGCCAGCAGTTGCCTGGCCCTCCAAGAGACCCAGTACTTC.

The J gene is TRBJ2-1, the V gene TRBV2; 14 positions agree with TRBD2. The junction had 1 base not matched to a gene; V was cut back by 8 bases and J by 7 bases. The CDR3 is 13 residues long. From germline, CDR1 is SNHLY and CDR2 FYNNEI. The CDR3 DNA reads TGTGCCAGCGGGACTAGCGGGAGAAATGAGCAGTTCTTC. It encodes CASGTSGRNEQFF.